These 19 T cell receptor beta chains originate from one sample sequenced in a study of blood T cell repertoires in COVID-19. Sequencing used immunoSEQ multiplex PCR; TCRdb keeps in-frame clones, though not all of them. The data show roughly 230,000 clones, around 84% seen once. Material for sequencing was peripheral blood. The receptors originated from a man aged 35-49 years with acute or convalescent COVID-19.

The chain links TRBV28 to TRBJ2-7; a weak D match, TRBD1 (7 bases). V lost 6 bases to trimming and J lost 1 base, with 19 bases between them. Germline lookup yields CDR1 MDHEN and CDR2 SYDVKM. The CDR3 length is 16 residues. CDR3: CASSRLGTAGSYEQYF. The CDR3 coding sequence is TGTGCCAGCAGCAGACTAGGGACAGCCGGATCCTACGAGCAGTACTTC.

The rearrangement joins TRBV9 to TRBJ1-6; TRBD1 aligns across 11 bases. V lost 3 bases and J lost 8; bases outside the gene matches: 4. CDR1 is SGDLS, CDR2 YYNGEE, per germline. The CDR3 runs to 15 residues. DNA of the CDR3: TGTGCCAGCAGCGCGAGGGACAGGGGGTATTCACCCCTCCACTTT. Translating it yields CASSARDRGYSPLHF.

This chain links TRBV3-1 (or the pseudogene TRBV3-2) with TRBJ2-1, with 7 positions matching TRBD2. With V trimmed by 4 bases and J by 3 bases, 9 bases remained unmatched. This CDR3 is 16 amino acids long. CDR1 and CDR2 from the germline V gene are LGHDT and YNNKEL (reference sequence). Written as DNA, the CDR3 is TGTGCCAGCAGCCTGAGTTGGGGGGGGAGCTACAATGAGCAGTTCTTC. The encoded protein is CASSLSWGGSYNEQFF.

V and J are TRBV7-9 and TRBJ1-1, with D perhaps TRBD1 (6 bases). Trimming stripped 1 base from V and 1 base from J, with 13 bases between. The CDR3 totals 16 residues. In germline, CDR1 is SEHNR, CDR2 FQNEAQ (reference sequence). CDR3 DNA: TGTGCCAGCAGCTTAGGCAGGGACAAGGGGAACACTGAAGCTTTCTTT. Amino acid sequence: CASSLGRDKGNTEAFF.

This sequence joins TRBV5-8 and TRBJ1-2; D unclear. The CDR3 consists of 11 residues. Looked up from germline, CDR1 is SGHTS and CDR2 is YDEGEE. The germline V and J ends were trimmed by 0 bases and 7 bases, with 4 bases remaining between them. The CDR3 protein is CASSLASGYTF. DNA for the CDR3: TGTGCCAGCAGCTTGGCATCTGGCTACACCTTC.

The chain uses TRBV7-2 and TRBJ1-6, with D unclear. The CDR3 loop spans 13 amino acids. Germline CDR1 reads SGHTA; CDR2 reads FQGNSA. The V and J ends lost 1 base and 9 bases respectively, with 7 bases between them. The chain's CDR3 is CASSLGWSSPLHF. The DNA of the CDR3 is TGTGCCAGCAGCTTAGGTTGGAGTTCACCCCTCCACTTT.

V gene TRBV15 combines with J gene TRBJ2-5; 7 bases agree with TRBD2. This CDR3 is 14 amino acids long. Trimming removed 5 bases from V and 2 bases from J; junction bases left unmatched: 5. Germline values: CDR1 LNHNV, CDR2 YYDKDF (reference sequence). The CDR3 bases are TGTGCCACCAGCGGGGGGGGTGGGCAAGAGACCCAGTACTTC. Translated, it gives CATSGGGGQETQYF.

J is TRBJ1-2 and V is TRBV5-4; the D is unclear. The CDR3 runs 14 residues. The V gene's germline CDR1 is SGHNT and CDR2 YYREEE (reference sequence). V was trimmed by 0 bases and J by 6 bases, leaving 12 bases between them. CDR3 sequence (DNA): TGTGCCAGCAGCTTGGTCGGGCGGGAAGATGGCTACACCTTC. Amino acid sequence: CASSLVGREDGYTF.

The gene calls are TRBV2 and TRBJ2-1; D possibly corresponds to TRBD2 (7 bases). The CDR3 loop spans 14 amino acids. CDR1 is SNHLY, CDR2 FYNNEI, per germline. Trimming removed 10 bases from V and 5 bases from J, with 18 bases in between. CDR3: CATQWGGANNEQFF. Written as DNA, the CDR3 is TGTGCCACGCAGTGGGGGGGGGCGAACAATGAGCAGTTCTTC.

This chain links TRBV11-2 with TRBJ1-6, with D possibly matching TRBD1 (6 bases). The CDR3 contains 14 residues. Between the trimmed V and J ends, which lost 3 bases and 8 bases, there was a span of 11 bases. The germline V gene has CDR1 SGHAT and CDR2 FQNNGV. CDR3 nucleotide sequence: TGTGCCAGCAGCTTCAGGGGAGAACATTCACCCCTCCACTTT. Its translation is CASSFRGEHSPLHF.

The chain has TRBV2 and TRBJ1-1; no firm D call. Germline V CDR1 and CDR2: SNHLY, FYNNEI. This CDR3 region has 13 residues. The ends were cut back, 10 bases at V and 0 bases at J, with 12 bases in the middle. DNA for the CDR3: TGTGCCATAATGGGGAGCCTGAACACTGAAGCTTTCTTT. It codes for CAIMGSLNTEAFF.

The genes are TRBV7-3 and TRBJ2-2; tentative D call: TRBD1 (6 bases). V was clipped by 4 bases and J by 7 bases, with 13 bases between them. The CDR3 is 14 amino acids. Germline-derived CDR1 and CDR2 are SGHTA and FQGTGA. The CDR3: CASSSQGMGGELFF. DNA for the CDR3: TGTGCCAGCAGCTCGCAGGGGATGGGCGGGGAGCTGTTTTTT.

This clone came up once. The chain couples TRBV30 to TRBJ1-2; D possibly corresponds to TRBD1 (5 bases). Germline assignment: CDR1 GTSNPN and CDR2 SVGIG (reference sequence). Trimming took off 0 bases at V and 4 bases at J, with 24 bases between the two ends. This CDR3 contains 18 residues. The CDR3 here is CAWSVRGTAGTPFYGYTF. CDR3 sequence (DNA): TGTGCCTGGAGTGTACGCGGGACGGCGGGCACACCGTTCTATGGCTACACCTTC.

The chain employs TRBV5-1 and TRBJ2-6; 8 positions agree with TRBD1. Germline assignment: CDR1 SGHRS and CDR2 YFSETQ. V lost 8 bases and J lost 0; bases outside the gene matches: 4. The CDR3 runs to 15 residues. Here the CDR3 reads CASGQGISGANVLTF. The DNA of the CDR3 is TGCGCCAGTGGACAGGGAATCTCTGGGGCCAACGTCCTGACTTTC. Variable domain in full (rest from reference TRBV5-1 and TRBJ2-6): KAGVTQTPRYLIKTRGQQVTLSCSPISGHRSVSWYQQTPGQGLQFLFEYFSETQRNKGNFPGRFSGRQFSNSRSEMNVSTLELGDSALYLCASGQGISGANVLTFGAGSRLTVL.

The chain uses TRBV28 and TRBJ2-7, with 9 bases identical to TRBD1. After removal of 6 bases from V and 4 bases from J, the junction contained 7 bases not matched to a gene. The CDR3 is 14 residues long. Germline V lookup: CDR1 MDHEN, CDR2 SYDVKM. The CDR3 sequence is CASSHRGLGYEQYF. In nucleotides, the CDR3 is TGTGCCAGCAGCCACAGGGGGCTAGGGTACGAGCAGTACTTC.

The CDR3 nucleotides are TGTGCCAGCATTAATACTAGCGGGGGAAAGCAGTACTTC. It is translated as CASINTSGGKQYF. J is TRBJ2-7 and V is TRBV2; 11 positions agree with TRBD2. Germline-derived CDR1 and CDR2 are SNHLY and FYNNEI. The CDR3 extends over 13 amino acids. V lost 7 bases to trimming and J lost 8 bases; unmatched junction nucleotides: 7.

The chain is built from TRBV5-4 and TRBJ1-6; 8 bases are a match to TRBD1. V shed 8 bases and J 7 bases; nucleotides not matched to a gene: 2. Germline V gene lookup returns CDR1 SGHNT and CDR2 YYREEE (reference sequence). This CDR3 is built from 12 residues. The CDR3 reads CASRTGNSPLHF. The CDR3 DNA is TGTGCCAGTCGGACAGGGAATTCACCCCTCCACTTT.

This clone was found once. This chain joins TRBV2 and TRBJ1-1; D might be TRBD1 (5 bases). From germline, CDR1 is SNHLY and CDR2 FYNNEI. CDR3 length: 14 residues. Deletions cut 5 bases from V and 3 bases from J, with 13 bases between. The CDR3: CASSSYRRDTEAFF. The DNA for the CDR3 is TGTGCCAGCAGTAGTTACAGGAGAGACACTGAAGCTTTCTTT.

CDR3 residues: CASSLIFRDRGRLWTGGEAFF. The CDR3 bases are TGTGCCAGCAGTTTGATCTTTAGGGACAGGGGGCGGCTGTGGACCGGAGGTGAAGCTTTCTTT. This chain connects TRBV27 to TRBJ1-1; 12 nucleotides line up with TRBD1. The CDR3 loop spans 21 amino acids. Trimming cost V 3 bases and J 7 bases; bases outside gene matches: 24. Germline V gene data show CDR1 as MNHEY and CDR2 as SMNVEV (reference sequence).